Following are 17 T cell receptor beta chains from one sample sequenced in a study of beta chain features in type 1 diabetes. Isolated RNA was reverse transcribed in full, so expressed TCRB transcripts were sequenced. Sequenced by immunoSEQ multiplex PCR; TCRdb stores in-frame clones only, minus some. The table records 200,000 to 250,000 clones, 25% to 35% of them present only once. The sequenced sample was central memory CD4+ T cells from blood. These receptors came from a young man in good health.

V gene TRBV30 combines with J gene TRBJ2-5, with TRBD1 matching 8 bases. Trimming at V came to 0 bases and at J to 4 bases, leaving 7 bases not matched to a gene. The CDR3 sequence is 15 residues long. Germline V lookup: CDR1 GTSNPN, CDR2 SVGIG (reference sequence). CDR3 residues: CAWSVPRTGPETQYF. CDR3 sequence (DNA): TGTGCCTGGAGTGTCCCCCGGACAGGGCCAGAGACCCAGTACTTC.

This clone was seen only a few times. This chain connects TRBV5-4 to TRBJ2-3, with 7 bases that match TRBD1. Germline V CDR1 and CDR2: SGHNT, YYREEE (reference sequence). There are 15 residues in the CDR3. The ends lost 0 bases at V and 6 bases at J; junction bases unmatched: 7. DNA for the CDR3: TGTGCCAGCAGCTTGGAGGGGACAGTAGAGGATACGCAGTATTTT. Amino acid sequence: CASSLEGTVEDTQYF. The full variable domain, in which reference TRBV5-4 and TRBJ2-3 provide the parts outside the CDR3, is ETGVTQSPTHLIKTRGQQVTLRCSSQSGHNTVSWYQQALGQGPQFIFQYYREEENGRGNFPPRFSGLQFPNYSSELNVNALELDDSALYLCASSLEGTVEDTQYFGPGTRLTVL.

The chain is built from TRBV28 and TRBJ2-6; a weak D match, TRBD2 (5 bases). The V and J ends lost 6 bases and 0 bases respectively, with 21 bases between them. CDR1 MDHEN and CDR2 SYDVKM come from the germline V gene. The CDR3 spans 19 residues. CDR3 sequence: CASRGSRNKGSSGANVLTF. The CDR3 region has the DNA TGTGCCAGCAGAGGGAGTAGAAACAAGGGCAGCTCTGGGGCCAACGTCCTGACTTTC.

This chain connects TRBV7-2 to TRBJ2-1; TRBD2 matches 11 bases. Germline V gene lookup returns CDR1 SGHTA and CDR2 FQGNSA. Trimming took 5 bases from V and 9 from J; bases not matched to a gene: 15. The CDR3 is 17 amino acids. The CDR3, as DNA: TGTGCCAGCAGCGCTCAATCTATAGCGGGAGGGCAGGGTGAGCAGTTCTTC. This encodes CASSAQSIAGGQGEQFF.

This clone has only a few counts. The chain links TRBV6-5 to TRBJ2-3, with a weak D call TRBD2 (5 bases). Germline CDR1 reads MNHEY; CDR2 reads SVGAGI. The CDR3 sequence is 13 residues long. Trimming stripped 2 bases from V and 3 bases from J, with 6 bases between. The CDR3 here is CASSYEGTDTQYF. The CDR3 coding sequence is TGTGCCAGCAGTTACGAGGGAACAGATACGCAGTATTTT.

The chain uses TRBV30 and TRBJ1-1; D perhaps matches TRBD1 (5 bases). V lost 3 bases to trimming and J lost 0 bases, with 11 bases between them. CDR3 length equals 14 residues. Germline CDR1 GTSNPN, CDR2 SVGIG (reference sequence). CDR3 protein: CAWRGDSVNTEAFF. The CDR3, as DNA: TGTGCCTGGAGAGGCGACAGTGTGAACACTGAAGCTTTCTTT.

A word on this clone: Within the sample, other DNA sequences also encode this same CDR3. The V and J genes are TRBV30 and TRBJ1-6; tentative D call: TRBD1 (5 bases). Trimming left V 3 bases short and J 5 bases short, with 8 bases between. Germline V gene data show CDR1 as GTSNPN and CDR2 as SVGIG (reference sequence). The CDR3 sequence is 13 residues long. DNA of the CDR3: TGTGCCTGGAGCGAGACAGATAATTCACCCCTCCACTTT. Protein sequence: CAWSETDNSPLHF.

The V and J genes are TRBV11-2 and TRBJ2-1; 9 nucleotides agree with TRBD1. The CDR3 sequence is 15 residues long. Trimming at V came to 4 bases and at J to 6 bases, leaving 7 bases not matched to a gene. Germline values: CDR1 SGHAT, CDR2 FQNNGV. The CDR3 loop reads CASSSQGAKGNEQFF. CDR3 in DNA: TGTGCCAGCAGCTCACAGGGGGCTAAAGGCAATGAGCAGTTCTTC.

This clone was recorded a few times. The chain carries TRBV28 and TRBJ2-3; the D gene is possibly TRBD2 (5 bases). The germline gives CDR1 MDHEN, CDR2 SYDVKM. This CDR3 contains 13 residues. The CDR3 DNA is TGTGCTGTCGACCGGGGTCACACAGATACGCAGTATTTT. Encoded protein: CAVDRGHTDTQYF. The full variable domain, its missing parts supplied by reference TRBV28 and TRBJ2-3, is DVKVTQSSRYLVKRTGEKVFLECVQDMDHENMFWYRQDPGLGLRLIYFSYDVKMKEKGDIPEGYSVSREKKERFSLILESASTNQTSMYLCAVDRGHTDTQYFGPGTRLTVL.

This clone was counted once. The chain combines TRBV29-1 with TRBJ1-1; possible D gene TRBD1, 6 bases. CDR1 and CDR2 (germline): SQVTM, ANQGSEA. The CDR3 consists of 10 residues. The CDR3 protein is CSHTGSEAFF. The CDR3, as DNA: TGCAGTCATACAGGGAGTGAAGCTTTCTTT.

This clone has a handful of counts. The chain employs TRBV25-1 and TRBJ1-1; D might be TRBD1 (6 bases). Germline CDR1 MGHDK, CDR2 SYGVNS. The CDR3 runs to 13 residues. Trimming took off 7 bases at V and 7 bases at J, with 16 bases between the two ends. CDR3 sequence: CASTNPRGREAFF. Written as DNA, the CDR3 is TGTGCCAGCACCAATCCCCGGGGGCGTGAAGCTTTCTTT. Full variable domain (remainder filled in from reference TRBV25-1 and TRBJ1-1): EADIYQTPRYLVIGTGKKITLECSQTMGHDKMYWYQQDPGMELHLIHYSYGVNSTEKGDLSSESTVSRIRTEHFPLTLESARPSHTSQYLCASTNPRGREAFFGQGTRLTVV.

DNA for the CDR3: TGTGCCAGCAGCTCCGCGGCCGGAAGAAGATCCAATGAGCAGTTCTTC. Translation gives CASSSAAGRRSNEQFF. V usage is TRBV7-2 and J usage is TRBJ2-1; D gene uncertain. The V end lost 4 bases, the J end lost 6 bases, and 19 bases lay between the germline ends. Germline V gene data show CDR1 as SGHTA and CDR2 as FQGNSA. This CDR3 comprises 16 residues.

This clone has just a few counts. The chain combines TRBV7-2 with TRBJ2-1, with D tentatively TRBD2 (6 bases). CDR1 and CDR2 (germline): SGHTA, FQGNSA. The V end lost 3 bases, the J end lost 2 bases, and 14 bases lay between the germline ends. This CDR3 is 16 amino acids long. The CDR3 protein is CASSLHEGGAYNEQFF. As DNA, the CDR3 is TGTGCCAGCAGCTTGCATGAGGGCGGGGCCTACAATGAGCAGTTCTTC.

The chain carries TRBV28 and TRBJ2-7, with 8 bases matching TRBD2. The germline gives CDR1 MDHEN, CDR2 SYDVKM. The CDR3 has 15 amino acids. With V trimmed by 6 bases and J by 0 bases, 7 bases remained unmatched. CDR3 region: CASRPTSGHSYEQYF. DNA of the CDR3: TGTGCCAGCAGACCAACTAGCGGCCACTCCTACGAGCAGTACTTC.

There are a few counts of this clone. CDR3 protein: CATSRDKNQPQHF. The CDR3 DNA sequence: TGTGCCACCAGCAGAGATAAAAATCAGCCCCAGCATTTT. The chain combines TRBV15 with TRBJ1-5; D gene uncertain. CDR1 and CDR2 (germline): LNHNV, YYDKDF (reference sequence). Trimming cost V 0 bases and J 4 bases, with 4 bases left between them. The CDR3 contains 13 residues.

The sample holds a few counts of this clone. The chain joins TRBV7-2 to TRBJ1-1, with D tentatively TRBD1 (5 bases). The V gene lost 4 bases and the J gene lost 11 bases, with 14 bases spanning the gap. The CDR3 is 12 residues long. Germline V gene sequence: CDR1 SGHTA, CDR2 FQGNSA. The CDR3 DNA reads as TGTGCCAGCAGCTCGGGACTTCGCGACGCTTTCTTT. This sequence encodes CASSSGLRDAFF.

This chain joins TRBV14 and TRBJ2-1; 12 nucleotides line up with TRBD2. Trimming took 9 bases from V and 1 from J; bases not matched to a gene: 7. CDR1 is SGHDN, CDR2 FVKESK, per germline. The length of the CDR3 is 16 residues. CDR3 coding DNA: TGTGCCAGACTGACTAGCGGGGGACAATCCTACAATGAGCAGTTCTTC. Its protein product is CARLTSGGQSYNEQFF.